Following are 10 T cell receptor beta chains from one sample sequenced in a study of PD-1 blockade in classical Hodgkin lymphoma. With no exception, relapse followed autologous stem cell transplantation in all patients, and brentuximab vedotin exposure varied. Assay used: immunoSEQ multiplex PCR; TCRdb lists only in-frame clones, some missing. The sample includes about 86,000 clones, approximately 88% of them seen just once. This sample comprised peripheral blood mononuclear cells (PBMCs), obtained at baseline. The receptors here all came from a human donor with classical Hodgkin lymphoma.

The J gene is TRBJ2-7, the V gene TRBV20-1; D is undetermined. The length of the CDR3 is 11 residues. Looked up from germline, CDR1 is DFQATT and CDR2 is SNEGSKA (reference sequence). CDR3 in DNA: TGCGGGTTCGCACAAGGAAACGAGCAGTACTTC. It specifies CGFAQGNEQYF.

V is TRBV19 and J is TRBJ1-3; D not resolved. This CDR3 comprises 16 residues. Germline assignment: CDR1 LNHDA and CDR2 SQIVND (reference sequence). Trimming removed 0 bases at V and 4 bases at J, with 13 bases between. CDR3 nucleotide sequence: TGTGCCAGTAGTATAGATCCCGACTACCCAGGAAACACCATATATTTT. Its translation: CASSIDPDYPGNTIYF.

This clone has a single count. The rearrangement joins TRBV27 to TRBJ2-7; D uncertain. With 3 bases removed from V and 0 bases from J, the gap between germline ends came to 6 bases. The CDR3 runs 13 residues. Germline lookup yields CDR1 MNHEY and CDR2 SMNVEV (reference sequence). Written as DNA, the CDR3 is TGTGCCAGCAGTTTCAGGTACTCCTACGAGCAGTACTTC. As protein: CASSFRYSYEQYF.

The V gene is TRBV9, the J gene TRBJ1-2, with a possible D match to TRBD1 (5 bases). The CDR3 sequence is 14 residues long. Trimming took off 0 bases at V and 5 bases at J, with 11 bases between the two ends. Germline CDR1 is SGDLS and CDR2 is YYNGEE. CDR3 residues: CASSVEPGLYGYTF. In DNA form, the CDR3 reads TGTGCCAGCAGCGTAGAGCCAGGGTTGTATGGCTACACCTTC.

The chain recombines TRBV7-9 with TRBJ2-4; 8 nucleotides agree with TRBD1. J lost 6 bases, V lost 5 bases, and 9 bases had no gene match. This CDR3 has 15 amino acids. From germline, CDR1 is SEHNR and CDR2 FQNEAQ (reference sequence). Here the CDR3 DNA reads TGTGCCAGCAGCCCTCAGGACAGGGCGAGAAACATTCAGTACTTC. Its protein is CASSPQDRARNIQYF. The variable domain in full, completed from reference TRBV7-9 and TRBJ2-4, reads DTGVSQNPRHKITKRGQNVTFRCDPISEHNRLYWYRQTLGQGPEFLTYFQNEAQLEKSRLLSDRFSAERPKGSFSTLEIQRTEQGDSAMYLCASSPQDRARNIQYFGAGTRLSVL.

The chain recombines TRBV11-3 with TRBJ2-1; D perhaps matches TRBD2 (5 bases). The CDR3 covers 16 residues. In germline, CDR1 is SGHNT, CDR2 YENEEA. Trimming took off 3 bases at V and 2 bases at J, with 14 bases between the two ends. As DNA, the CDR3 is TGTGCCAGCAGCTTGGGAGCCTCAGTTACCTACAATGAGCAGTTCTTC. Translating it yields CASSLGASVTYNEQFF.

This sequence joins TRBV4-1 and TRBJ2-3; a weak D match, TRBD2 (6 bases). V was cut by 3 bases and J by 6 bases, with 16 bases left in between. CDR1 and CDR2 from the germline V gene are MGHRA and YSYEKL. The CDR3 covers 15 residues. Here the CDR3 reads CASSQGGLRSDTQYF. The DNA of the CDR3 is TGCGCCAGCAGCCAGGGGGGACTGAGGAGCGATACGCAGTATTTT.

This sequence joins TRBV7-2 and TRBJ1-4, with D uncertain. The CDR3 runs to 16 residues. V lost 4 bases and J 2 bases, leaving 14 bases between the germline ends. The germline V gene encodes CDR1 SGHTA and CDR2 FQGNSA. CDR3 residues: CASSYVPSGTNEKLFF. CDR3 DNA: TGTGCCAGCAGCTACGTCCCGTCGGGGACTAATGAAAAACTGTTTTTT.

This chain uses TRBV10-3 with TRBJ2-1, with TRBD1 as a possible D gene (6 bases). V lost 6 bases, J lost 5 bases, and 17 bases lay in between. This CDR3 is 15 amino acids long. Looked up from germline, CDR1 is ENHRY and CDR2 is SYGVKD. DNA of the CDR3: TGTGCCATCAGCGCAGGGGTTCTGGCAAACAATGAGCAGTTCTTC. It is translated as CAISAGVLANNEQFF.

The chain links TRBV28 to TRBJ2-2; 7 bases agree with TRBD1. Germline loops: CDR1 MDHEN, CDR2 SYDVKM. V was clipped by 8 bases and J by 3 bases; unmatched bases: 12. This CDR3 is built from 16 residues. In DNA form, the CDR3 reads TGTGCCAGCGGAACCGACAGGGCGGTAGACACCGGGGAGCTGTTTTTT. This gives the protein CASGTDRAVDTGELFF.